This T cell receptor (beta chain) was identified during a study of identifying expanded T cells in peripheral blood. As concerns this clone: Its antigen is unknown.

Healthy donors had no documented immune events, such as infections, while sampled. CDR1 and CDR2 (germline): MNHEY, SVGAGI. This CDR3 spans 14 amino acids. With 0 bases removed from V and 4 bases from J, the gap between germline ends came to 9 bases. Assay used: immunoSEQ multiplex PCR; TCRdb lists only in-frame clones, some missing. The table records about 110,000 clones, about 89% of them present only once. General study findings and limits: Over two and four weeks, about 17 and 20 clones changed, versus approximately 1.2 between replicates.

The sample taken for sequencing was blood. The sequence was collected from a person aged 18-70 years in good health. The genes are TRBV6-5 and TRBJ1-2, with D possibly TRBD1 on 6 matching bases. For the CDR3, the DNA is TGTGCCAGCAGTTACTCCGCCAGGGGCTATGGCTACACCTTC. Translation: CASSYSARGYGYTF.